These T cell receptor beta chains were read from a single sample in a study of blood T cell repertoires in COVID-19. Libraries were prepared by immunoSEQ multiplex PCR; TCRdb keeps only in-frame clonotypes and omits some of them. The sample comprises just over 35,000 clones, approximately 90% of which are singletons, and around 2.4% rests with the top ten. The sample comprised peripheral blood. Receptor source: a human donor in a cohort sampled during active COVID-19. Each CDR3 is given with its conserved first and last residue. The order of the fields is D gene, V gene, J gene, clone size, CDR3 protein. The D gene is left open where the match is weak. A row's size may be missing; if present it is once, few, many or a size class.

NA,TRBV9,TRBJ2-2,NA,CASSVEGGGELFF
NA,TRBV2,TRBJ2-7,few,CASSDRGYEQYF
TRBD1,TRBV11-2,TRBJ1-1,NA,CASSPIQGDHTEAFF
NA,TRBV9,TRBJ1-1,NA,CASAPAGTNTEAFF
TRBD1,TRBV5-1,TRBJ1-1,few,CASSPTGGNTEAFF
TRBD1,TRBV11-3,TRBJ2-1,NA,CASSDRGRSNEQFF
NA,TRBV6-1,TRBJ2-4,NA,CASSEYKNIQYF
TRBD1,TRBV4-1,TRBJ1-2,once,CASSQERGRGRRSSGYTF
NA,TRBV5-1,TRBJ1-2,NA,CASSFYNYGYTF
NA,TRBV2,TRBJ2-7,NA,CASSDRGWGEQYF
NA,TRBV28,TRBJ2-1,few,CASRGDTGYYNEQFF
TRBD1,TRBV5-1,TRBJ2-7,NA,CASSLDRGYEQYF
TRBD2,TRBV2,TRBJ2-3,NA,CASRRTSGGLDTQYF
NA,TRBV7-9,TRBJ1-6,NA,CASSLSSALSPLHF
TRBD2,TRBV6-5,TRBJ2-2,NA,CASRDSGVTGELFF
NA,TRBV7-8,TRBJ2-3,NA,CASSLGRTTTDTQYF
NA,TRBV9,TRBJ2-2,few,CASSASETGYTGELFF
TRBD1,TRBV19,TRBJ1-6,NA,CASSRGQGNSPLHF
NA,TRBV4-1,TRBJ2-1,NA,CASSQGWGADNEQFF
TRBD2,TRBV19,TRBJ2-1,NA,CASSIPRLAGGPSYNEQFF
TRBD2,TRBV3-1/TRBV3-2,TRBJ2-1,once,CASRHIAGESYNEQFF
NA,TRBV5-6,TRBJ2-5,NA,CASSLDFMETQYF
TRBD2,TRBV2,TRBJ2-2,NA,CASSRLAAGELFF